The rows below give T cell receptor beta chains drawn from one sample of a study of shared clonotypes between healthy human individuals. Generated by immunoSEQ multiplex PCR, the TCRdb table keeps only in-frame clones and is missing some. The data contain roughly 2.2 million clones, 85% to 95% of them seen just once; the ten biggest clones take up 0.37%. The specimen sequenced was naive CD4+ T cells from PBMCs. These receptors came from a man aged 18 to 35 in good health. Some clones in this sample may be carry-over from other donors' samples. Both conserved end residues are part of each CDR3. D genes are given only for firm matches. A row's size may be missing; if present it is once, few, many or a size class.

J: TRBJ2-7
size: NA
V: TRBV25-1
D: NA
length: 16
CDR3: CASSSSVGPVPYEQYF
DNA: NA

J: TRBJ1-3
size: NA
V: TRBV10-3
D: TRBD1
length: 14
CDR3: CAISSDRRGNTIYF
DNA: TGTGCCATCAGCTCGGACAGGCGAGGAAACACCATATATTTT

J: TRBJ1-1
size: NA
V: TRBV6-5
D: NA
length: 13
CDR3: CASRGGGGTEAFF
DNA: TGTGCCAGCAGGGGTGGAGGAGGCACTGAAGCTTTCTTT

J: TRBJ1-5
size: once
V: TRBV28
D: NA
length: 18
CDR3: CASSFLNLGGGTHQPQHF
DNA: TGTGCCAGCAGTTTCCTGAATCTTGGGGGGGGGACTCATCAGCCCCAGCATTTT

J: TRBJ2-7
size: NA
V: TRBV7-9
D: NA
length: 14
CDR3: CASSFAQGSYEQYF
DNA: TGTGCCAGCAGCTTTGCGCAGGGGTCCTACGAGCAGTACTTC

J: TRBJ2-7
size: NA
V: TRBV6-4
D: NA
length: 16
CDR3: CASSDGGGRFSYEQYF
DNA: TGTGCCAGCAGTGACGGTGGGGGCCGCTTCTCCTACGAGCAGTACTTC

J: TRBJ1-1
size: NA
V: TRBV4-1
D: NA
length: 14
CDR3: CASSQDLGGTEAFF
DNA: TGCGCCAGCAGCCAAGATCTGGGGGGCACTGAAGCTTTCTTT

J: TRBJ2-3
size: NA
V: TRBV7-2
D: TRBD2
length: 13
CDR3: CASSLVTRTSWYF
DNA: TGTGCCAGCAGCTTAGTTACCCGGACTAGTTGGTATTTT

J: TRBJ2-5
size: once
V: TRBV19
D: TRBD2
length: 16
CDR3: CASSLGLADLQETQYF
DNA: TGTGCCAGTAGTTTGGGACTAGCGGACCTCCAAGAGACCCAGTACTTC

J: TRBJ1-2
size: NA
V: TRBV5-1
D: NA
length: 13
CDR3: CASSFNRFYGYTF
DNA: TGCGCCAGCAGCTTTAACAGGTTCTATGGCTACACCTTC

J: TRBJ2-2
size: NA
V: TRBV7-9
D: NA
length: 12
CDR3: CASSLITRQLFF
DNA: TGTGCCAGCAGCTTAATAACGAGGCAGCTGTTTTTT

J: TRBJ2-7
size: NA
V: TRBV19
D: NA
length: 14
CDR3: CASARGRGPYEQYF
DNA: TGTGCCAGTGCCCGGGGGAGAGGTCCCTACGAGCAGTACTTC

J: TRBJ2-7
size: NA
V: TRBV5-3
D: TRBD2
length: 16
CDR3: CARRRGLAGYSYEQYF
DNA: TGTGCCAGAAGAAGAGGACTAGCGGGCTACTCCTACGAGCAGTACTTC

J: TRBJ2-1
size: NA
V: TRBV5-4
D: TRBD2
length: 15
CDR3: CASSPSTSGSNEQFF
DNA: TGTGCCAGCAGCCCTTCGACTAGCGGGAGTAATGAGCAGTTCTTC

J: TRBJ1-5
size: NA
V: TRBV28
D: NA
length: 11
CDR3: CASSLRGPQHF
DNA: TGTGCCAGCAGTTTGAGGGGACCCCAGCATTTT

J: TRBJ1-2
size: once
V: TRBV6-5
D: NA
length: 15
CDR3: CASSYQPGPPHGYTF
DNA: TGTGCCAGCAGTTACCAACCGGGACCACCACATGGCTACACCTTC

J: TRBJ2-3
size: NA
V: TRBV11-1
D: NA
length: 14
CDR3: CASSFGRARDTQYF
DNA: TGTGCCAGCAGCTTTGGCAGGGCCAGAGATACGCAGTATTTT

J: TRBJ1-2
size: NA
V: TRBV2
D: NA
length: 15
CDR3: CASTLLGTSNYGYTF
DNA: TGTGCCAGCACCCTTCTCGGGACAAGTAACTATGGCTACACCTTC

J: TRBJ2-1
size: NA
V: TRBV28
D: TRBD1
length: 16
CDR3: CASHAMWDRAYNEQFF
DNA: TGTGCCAGCCACGCTATGTGGGACAGAGCGTACAATGAGCAGTTCTTC

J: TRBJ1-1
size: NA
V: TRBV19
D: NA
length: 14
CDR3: CASRKTDANTEAFF
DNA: TGTGCCAGTAGAAAGACAGACGCGAACACTGAAGCTTTCTTT

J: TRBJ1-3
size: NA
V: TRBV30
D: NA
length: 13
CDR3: CAWSVNPGNTIYF
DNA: TGTGCCTGGAGTGTAAACCCTGGGAACACCATATATTTT

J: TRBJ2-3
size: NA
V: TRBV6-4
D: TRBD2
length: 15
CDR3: CASSALAGESDTQYF
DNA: TGTGCCAGCAGTGCCCTAGCGGGAGAATCGGATACGCAGTATTTT

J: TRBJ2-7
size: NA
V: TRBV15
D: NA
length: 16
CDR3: CATSRASGDYSYEQYF
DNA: TGTGCCACCAGCAGAGCCTCAGGGGATTATTCCTACGAGCAGTACTTC

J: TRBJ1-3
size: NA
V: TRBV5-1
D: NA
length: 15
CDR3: CASSFTGISGNTIYF
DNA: TGCGCCAGCAGTTTCACAGGGATCTCTGGAAACACCATATATTTT

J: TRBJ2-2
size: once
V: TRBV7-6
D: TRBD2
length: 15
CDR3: CASSPSGTNTGELFF
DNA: TGTGCCAGCAGCCCTAGCGGGACGAACACCGGGGAGCTGTTTTTT

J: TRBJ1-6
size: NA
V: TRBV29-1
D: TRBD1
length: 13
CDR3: CSVLTGPNSPLHF
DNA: TGCAGCGTTTTGACAGGGCCCAATTCACCCCTCCACTTT

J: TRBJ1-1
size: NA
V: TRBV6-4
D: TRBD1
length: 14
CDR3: CASRGQGASTEAFF
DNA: TGTGCCAGCAGAGGACAGGGGGCGAGCACTGAAGCTTTCTTT

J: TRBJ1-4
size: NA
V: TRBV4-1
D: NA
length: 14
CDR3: CASSVGEGGEKLFF
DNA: TGCGCCAGCAGCGTAGGAGAGGGAGGTGAAAAACTGTTTTTT

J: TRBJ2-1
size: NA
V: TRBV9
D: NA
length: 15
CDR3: CASSVGGDTYNEQFF
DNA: TGTGCCAGCAGCGTAGGCGGGGATACTTACAATGAGCAGTTCTTC

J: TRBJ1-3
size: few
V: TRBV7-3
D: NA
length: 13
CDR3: CASSSGSGNTIYF
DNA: TGTGCCAGCAGCTCCGGCTCTGGAAACACCATATATTTT

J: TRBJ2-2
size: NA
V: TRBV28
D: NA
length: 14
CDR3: CASSLDSYTGELFF
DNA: TGTGCCAGCAGCCTAGACAGTTACACCGGGGAGCTGTTTTTT

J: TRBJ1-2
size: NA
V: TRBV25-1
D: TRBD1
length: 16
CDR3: CASSEPRTGDSYGYTF
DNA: TGTGCCAGCAGTGAACCCAGGACAGGGGATAGCTATGGCTACACCTTC

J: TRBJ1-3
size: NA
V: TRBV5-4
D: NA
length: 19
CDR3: CASSSRRPADVVSGNTIYF
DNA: TGTGCCAGCAGCTCCCGGCGGCCAGCGGACGTAGTCTCTGGAAACACCATATATTTT

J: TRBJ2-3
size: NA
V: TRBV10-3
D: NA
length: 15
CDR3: CAISDLRGFPDTQYF
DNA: TGTGCCATCAGTGATTTAAGAGGTTTCCCAGATACGCAGTATTTT

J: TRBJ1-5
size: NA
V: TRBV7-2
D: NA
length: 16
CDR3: CASSLARSLGSQPQHF
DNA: TGTGCCAGCAGCTTAGCCCGATCGTTAGGGAGTCAGCCCCAGCATTTT

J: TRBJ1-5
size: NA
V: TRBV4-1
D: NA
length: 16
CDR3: CASSQPGVPVGQPQHF
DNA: TGCGCCAGCAGCCAGCCCGGGGTCCCGGTCGGTCAGCCCCAGCATTTT

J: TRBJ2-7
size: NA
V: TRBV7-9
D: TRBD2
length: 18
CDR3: CASSSLTGLAGEFYEQCF
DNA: TGTGCCAGCAGCTCCCTAACCGGACTAGCGGGAGAGTTCTACGAGCAGTGCTTC

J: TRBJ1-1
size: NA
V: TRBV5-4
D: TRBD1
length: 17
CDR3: CASNKGGTGGSDTEAFF
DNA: TGTGCCAGCAACAAGGGTGGGACAGGGGGAAGCGACACTGAAGCTTTCTTT

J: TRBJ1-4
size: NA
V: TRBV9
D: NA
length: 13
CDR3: CASSPGLDEKLFF
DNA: TGTGCCAGCAGCCCAGGGTTGGACGAAAAACTGTTTTTT

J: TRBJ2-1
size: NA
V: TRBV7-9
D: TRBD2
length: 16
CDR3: CASSSGLAGAYNEQFF
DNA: TGTGCCAGCAGCTCCGGACTAGCGGGAGCCTACAATGAGCAGTTCTTC

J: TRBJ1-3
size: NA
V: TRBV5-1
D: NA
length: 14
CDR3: CASSMADSGNTIYF
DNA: TGCGCCAGCAGCATGGCGGACTCTGGAAACACCATATATTTT

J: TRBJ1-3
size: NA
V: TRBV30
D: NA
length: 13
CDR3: CAWTPNSGNTIYF
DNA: TGTGCCTGGACGCCGAACTCTGGAAACACCATATATTTT

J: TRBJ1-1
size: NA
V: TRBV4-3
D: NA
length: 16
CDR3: CASSHLGGGLVTEAFF
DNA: TGCGCCAGCAGCCATCTGGGAGGGGGTCTCGTCACTGAAGCTTTCTTT

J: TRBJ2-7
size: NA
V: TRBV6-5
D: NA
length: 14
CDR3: CASTGWGARREQYF
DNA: TGTGCCAGCACCGGCTGGGGGGCTAGAAGGGAGCAGTACTTC

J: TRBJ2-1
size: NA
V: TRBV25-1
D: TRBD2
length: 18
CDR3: CASSISGGRISSYNEQFF
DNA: TGTGCCAGCAGTATCTCGGGAGGCCGCATAAGCTCCTACAATGAGCAGTTCTTC

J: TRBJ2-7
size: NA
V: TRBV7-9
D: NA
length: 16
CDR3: CASSLVRSATSYEQYF
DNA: TGTGCCAGCAGCTTAGTACGGTCGGCAACATCCTACGAGCAGTACTTC

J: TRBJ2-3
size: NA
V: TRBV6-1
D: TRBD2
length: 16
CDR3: CASSEWREWGTDTQYF
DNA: TGTGCCAGCAGTGAATGGCGGGAGTGGGGCACAGATACGCAGTATTTT

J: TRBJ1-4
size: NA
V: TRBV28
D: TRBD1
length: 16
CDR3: CASSSIIGGDSEKLFF
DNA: TGTGCCAGCAGCTCGATTATTGGAGGGGACAGTGAAAAACTGTTTTTT

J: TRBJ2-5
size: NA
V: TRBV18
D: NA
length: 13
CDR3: CASSPRGQETQYF
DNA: TGTGCCAGCTCACCGCGTGGCCAAGAGACCCAGTACTTC